A single sample gave rise to the 26 T cell receptor beta chains below, sequenced in a study of CD8+ T cells in alopecia areata. Sequencing templates came from extracted RNA that was reverse transcribed into cDNA. Profiling relied on immunoSEQ multiplex PCR, and the TCRdb table lists in-frame clones only, not all of them. Listed for the sample are approximately 300,000 clones, none seen a single time. CD4, CD8alpha, NKG2D, NKG2ACE and other markers guided sorting of pooled cutaneous lymph node cells. The sample taken for sequencing was CD4+ T cells sorted from a lymph node. The receptors were sampled from a C3H/HeJ mouse with alopecia areata. Mouse strain MHC haplotype: H2-k.

This clone has just a few counts. These gene names are mouse names. CDR3 DNA, as far as it was read: TGCACCTGCAGTGGGGGACAGCCTAATAATTCGCCC. Translation gives CTCSGGQPNNSP. The full-length CDR3 reads as CTCSGGQPNNSPLYF. The rearrangement joins TRBV1 to TRBJ1-6; TRBD1 matches 7 bases. The read falls 3 residues short of the CDR3 end, and the missing part is taken from the germline J gene. TRBJ1-6 is an open reading frame whose function is uncertain. The CDR3 runs 15 residues. Germline trimming cut 4 bases from V and 5 bases from J; bases unmatched to any gene: 5. From germline, CDR1 is NSQYPW and CDR2 LRSPGD (reference sequence).

This clone appeared a few times. Mouse names are used for the genes. The read terminates 4 residues ahead of where the CDR3 ends, so the germline J gene completes it. V is TRBV19 and J is TRBJ2-7, with a weak D call TRBD2 (6 bases). This CDR3 comprises 12 residues. Germline V gene lookup returns CDR1 FNHDT and CDR2 SITEND (reference sequence). Trimming shortened V by 6 bases and J by 3 bases, and 10 bases separated the two germline ends. CDR3 protein: CASTTGRYEQYF. CDR3 DNA (partial): TGTGCCAGCACCACTGGGCGCTAT.

Concerning this clone itself: The germline and genes are mouse ones. The read stops 4 residues short of the end of the CDR3; the missing end is completed from the germline J gene. The chain is built from TRBV1 and TRBJ2-5, with 7 bases aligning to TRBD2. This CDR3 comprises 16 residues. Trimming removed 2 bases from V and 1 base from J; junction bases left unmatched: 6. The germline V gene has CDR1 NSQYPW and CDR2 LRSPGD (reference sequence). CDR3 amino acids: CTCSAWAWGYQDTQYF. CDR3 DNA (partial): TGCACCTGCAGTGCATGGGCCTGGGGGTACCAAGAC.

A few counts support this clone. Gene and germline names: mouse. The read finishes 4 residues shy of the CDR3 end, and the germline J gene is used to complete it. The rearrangement joins TRBV1 to TRBJ2-7, with a possible D match to TRBD1 (5 bases). CDR1 is NSQYPW and CDR2 is LRSPGD in the germline V gene (reference sequence). This CDR3 region has 13 residues. This CDR3 is CTCSDPRGDEQYF. CDR3 bases read: TGCACCTGCAGTGACCCAAGAGGGGAT.

Concerning this clone: All gene names here are mouse names. The observed sequence ends 4 residues before the CDR3 terminus, with the missing tail filled in from the germline J gene. The chain carries TRBV16 and TRBJ1-1; a weak D match, TRBD1 (6 bases). The CDR3 spans 10 residues. Germline assignment: CDR1 SGHSA and CDR2 FRNQAP. The CDR3 DNA, read in part, is TGTTGGGGGGCTTACACA. Its translation is CWGAYT. The entire CDR3 protein is CWGAYTEVFF.

This clone appeared a few times. The gene symbols are mouse symbols. From the germline J gene comes the end of the CDR3, since the read stops 3 residues before it. V gene TRBV1 combines with J gene TRBJ1-6, with TRBD1 as a possible D gene (5 bases). TRBJ1-6 is annotated as an ORF whose role is uncertain. From germline, CDR1 is NSQYPW and CDR2 LRSPGD (reference sequence). Trimming left V 1 base short and J 6 bases short, with 7 bases between. The CDR3 is 14 amino acids. CDR3 DNA (partial): TGCACCTGCAGTGCAGCCAGGGTTAATTCGCCC. Amino acids: CTCSAARVNSP. The CDR3 in full is CTCSAARVNSPLYF.

As for this clone: Here the gene names and germline are mouse. The observed sequence ends 4 residues before the CDR3 terminus, with the missing tail filled in from the germline J gene. The chain has TRBV5 and TRBJ2-7; D is perhaps TRBD1 (5 bases). From germline, CDR1 is LGHNA and CDR2 YNLKQL (reference sequence). The CDR3 contains 14 residues. The CDR3 DNA, read in part, is TGTGCCAGCAGCCAAGATGCCAGGGATGAT. Translated: CASSQDARDD. The full CDR3 is CASSQDARDDEQYF.

Turning to this clone: These gene names are mouse names. The read falls 4 residues short of the CDR3 end, and the missing part is taken from the germline J gene. The chain combines TRBV19 with TRBJ2-7, with 11 bases that match TRBD2. The CDR3 consists of 14 residues. Unmatched junction bases numbered 3, after V lost 7 bases and J lost 0 bases. Germline assignment: CDR1 FNHDT and CDR2 SITEND (reference sequence). CDR3 protein: CASRTGGRSYEQYF. The sequenced part of the CDR3 DNA is TGTGCCAGCCGGACTGGGGGGCGCTCCTAT.

Concerning this clone itself: Genes and germline are mouse. The read terminates 4 residues ahead of where the CDR3 ends, so the germline J gene completes it. The rearrangement links TRBV19 to TRBJ2-7; a possible D gene is TRBD1 (5 bases). CDR1 is FNHDT, CDR2 SITEND, per germline (reference sequence). This CDR3 region has 14 residues. The CDR3 spells CASSIPSDKYEQYF. CDR3 DNA, as far as it was read: TGTGCCAGCAGTATCCCATCGGACAAATAT.

As for this clone: The genes are named according to mouse. The read gets to within 4 residues of the CDR3 end, and the germline J gene fills in the rest. This sequence joins TRBV5 and TRBJ2-7, with D possibly matching TRBD1 (7 bases). Germline values: CDR1 LGHNA, CDR2 YNLKQL (reference sequence). The CDR3 has 15 amino acids. The CDR3 DNA, read in part, is TGTGCCAGCAGCCAAGATCGAGGGGGCGCGTAT. Translation gives CASSQDRGGAY. In full, the CDR3 reads CASSQDRGGAYEQYF.

Only a few counts were recorded for this clone. The genes and germline here are from mouse. The read ends 4 residues before the CDR3 terminus; that terminus is restored from the germline J gene. V usage is TRBV13-3 and J usage is TRBJ2-5; possible D gene TRBD2, 7 bases. V lost 3 bases to trimming and J lost 2 bases, with 10 bases between them. This CDR3 is built from 14 residues. Germline V gene data show CDR1 as NNHDY and CDR2 as SYVADS. This CDR3 is CASSVWGPQDTQYF. The sequenced CDR3 bases are TGTGCCAGCAGTGTCTGGGGGCCCCAAGAC. The whole variable domain, remainder taken from reference TRBV13-3 and TRBJ2-5, is EAAVTQSPRSKVAVTGGKVTLSCHQTNNHDYMYWYRQDTGHGLRLIHYSYVADSTEKGDIPDGYKASRPSQENFSLILELASLSQTAVYFCASSVWGPQDTQYFGPGTRLLVL.

Points on this clone: Gene names are mouse gene names. The read terminates 4 residues ahead of where the CDR3 ends, so the germline J gene completes it. The same CDR3 can be traced to other DNA sequences in this sample. The V gene is TRBV13-1, the J gene TRBJ1-1; TRBD1 might be the D (6 bases). Trimming stripped 5 bases from V and 1 base from J, with 6 bases between. Per the germline V gene, CDR1 is NSHNY and CDR2 is SYGAGN. The CDR3 is 12 amino acids. This CDR3 reads CASRQGNTEVFF. CDR3 DNA (partial): TGTGCCAGCAGACAGGGAAACACA.

Concerning this clone: Mouse names are used for the genes. CDR3 residues: CASSPTGGPSYEQYF. CDR3 DNA (partial): TGTGCCAGCAGCCCCACTGGGGGGCCGTCATAT. The chain uses TRBV5 and TRBJ2-7; 9 positions match TRBD2. The read terminates 4 residues before the CDR3 end, so the remaining end is supplied by the germline J gene. The CDR3 has 15 residues. The germline CDR1 and CDR2 sequences are LGHNA and YNLKQL (reference sequence).

Notes on this clone: Gene names and germline refer to mouse. Read coverage stops 3 residues before the CDR3 terminus; the germline J gene supplies the remainder. This chain joins TRBV13-2 and TRBJ1-6; possibly TRBD1 for D (6 bases). TRBJ1-6 is sorted into the ORF group, with uncertain function. Trimming shortened V by 1 base and J by 3 bases, and 8 bases separated the two germline ends. Germline loops: CDR1 NNHNN, CDR2 SYGAGS (reference sequence). CDR3 size: 15 residues. CDR3 DNA (partial): TGTGCCAGCGGTGATAACAGGGACTATAATTCGCCC. This encodes CASGDNRDYNSP. The whole CDR3 region reads CASGDNRDYNSPLYF.

With regard to this clone: Gene names and germline match the mouse. The read ends 4 residues early relative to the CDR3; the germline J gene fills the gap. Other DNA variants within this sample encode the same CDR3. This rearrangement joins TRBV1 to TRBJ2-2, with 8 nucleotides matching TRBD1. The CDR3 is made up of 16 amino acids. Unmatched junction bases numbered 7, after V lost 3 bases and J lost 4 bases. Per the germline V gene, CDR1 is NSQYPW and CDR2 is LRSPGD (reference sequence). CDR3 residues: CTCSAAGGGGTGQLYF. The sequenced CDR3 bases are TGCACCTGCAGTGCCGCAGGGGGCGGAGGCACCGGG.

To note about this clone: Gene names follow the mouse nomenclature. Coverage ceases 4 residues before the CDR3 finishes, and the germline J gene fills in the end. The chain has TRBV1 and TRBJ1-2; 9 bases are shared with TRBD1. Germline loops: CDR1 NSQYPW, CDR2 LRSPGD (reference sequence). V shed 1 base, J shed 4 bases, and the junction held 4 bases outside the gene matches. The CDR3 consists of 15 residues. The sequenced part of the CDR3 DNA is TGCACCTGCAGTGCAGTCGGACAGGGGTCCTCC. Its protein product is CTCSAVGQGSS. The whole CDR3 is CTCSAVGQGSSDYTF.

For this clone: All gene names here are mouse names. The read falls 4 residues short of the CDR3 end, and the missing part is taken from the germline J gene. The rearrangement uses TRBV5 and TRBJ1-2; D is possibly TRBD1 (6 bases). V lost 1 base and J lost 4, with 13 bases in between. The length of the CDR3 is 15 residues. Per germline, CDR1 LGHNA and CDR2 YNLKQL (reference sequence). CDR3 residues: CASSQGPGAGSDYTF. The sequenced part of the CDR3 DNA is TGTGCCAGCAGCCAAGGGCCAGGGGCGGGCTCC.

Regarding this clone: Mouse gene names apply. The CDR3 extends 4 residues past the end of the read, so its final part is completed from the germline J gene. J is TRBJ1-2 and V is TRBV1; no firm D call. Trimming removed 0 bases from V and 3 bases from J, with 11 bases in between. The germline V gene encodes CDR1 NSQYPW and CDR2 LRSPGD (reference sequence). The CDR3 runs 15 residues. The sequenced CDR3 bases are TGCACCTGCAGTGCAGATTGGAACAGAGACTCC. It translates to CTCSADWNRDS. From start to end, the CDR3 is CTCSADWNRDSDYTF.

This clone occurred a few times. Gene names and germline refer to mouse. The CDR3 end falls 4 residues outside the read, so it is completed with the germline J gene. The chain recombines TRBV31 with TRBJ2-2; D uncertain. V gave up 0 bases and J gave up 3 bases, with 11 bases separating them. The CDR3 is 15 amino acids. Germline lookup yields CDR1 GKSSPN and CDR2 SITVG. The CDR3 bases that were read are TGTGCCTGGAGTCTAGGCAGGCCGGACACCGGG. The encoded protein is CAWSLGRPDTG. The CDR3 in full is CAWSLGRPDTGQLYF.

There are a few counts of this clone. Mouse germline and gene names are used. Sequencing ends 3 residues short of the CDR3 end; the germline J gene provides the rest. The chain links TRBV31 to TRBJ1-6; D might be TRBD1 (5 bases). TRBJ1-6 is marked as an open reading frame, function uncertain. CDR1 GKSSPN and CDR2 SITVG come from the germline V gene. CDR3 length: 14 amino acids. The V and J ends lost 1 base and 3 bases respectively, with 7 bases between them. The part of the CDR3 DNA that was read is TGTGCCTGGAGTCGACAGATCTATAATTCGCCC. It translates to CAWSRQIYNSP. In full, the CDR3 reads CAWSRQIYNSPLYF.

As for this clone: The germline and genes are mouse ones. The read is 4 residues too short to cover the CDR3 end, so that end is filled in from the germline J gene. The V and J genes are TRBV5 and TRBJ2-7; TRBD2 agrees at 9 bases. The CDR3 contains 16 residues. Germline values: CDR1 LGHNA, CDR2 YNLKQL (reference sequence). V gave up 1 base and J gave up 0 bases; unmatched junction bases: 4. Partial CDR3 DNA: TGTGCCAGCAGCCAAGTCGACTGGGGGATCTCCTAT. Translation gives CASSQVDWGISY. The whole CDR3 reads CASSQVDWGISYEQYF.

This clone was counted between two and nine times. The genes are named according to mouse. The missing CDR3 end, 4 residues past where the read stops, is filled in from the germline J gene. Other nucleotide sequences from this sample produce the same CDR3. The chain couples TRBV13-2 to TRBJ2-3; 12 bases are a match to TRBD2. The V gene end was trimmed by 2 bases and the J gene end by 0 bases; junction bases not matched to a gene: 1. The CDR3 is made up of 16 amino acids. The germline V gene encodes CDR1 NNHNN and CDR2 SYGAGS (reference sequence). The CDR3 loop reads CASGDGLGGSAETLYF. CDR3 bases read: TGTGCCAGCGGTGACGGACTGGGGGGGAGTGCAGAA.

This clone was seen more than once but under ten times. The listed genes are named as in mouse. Coverage ceases 4 residues before the CDR3 finishes, and the germline J gene fills in the end. This chain links TRBV4 with TRBJ1-2; a weak D match, TRBD1 (5 bases). In germline, CDR1 is LGHDT, CDR2 YNNKQL (reference sequence). The CDR3 runs to 13 residues. V was trimmed by 4 bases and J by 1 base, leaving 7 bases between them. CDR3 in amino acids: CASSSRENSDYTF. The sequenced part of the CDR3 DNA is TGTGCCAGCAGCTCCAGGGAAAACTCC. Variable domain in full (rest from reference TRBV4 and TRBJ1-2): ETAVFQTPNYHVTQVGNEVSFNCKQTLGHDTMYWYKQDSKKLLKIMFSYNNKQLIVNETVPRRFSPQSSDKAHLNLRIKSVEPEDSAVYLCASSSRENSDYTFGSGTRLLVI.

Points on this clone: Gene names denote mouse genes. The missing CDR3 end, 3 residues past where the read stops, is filled in from the germline J gene. The chain links TRBV13-2 to TRBJ1-6; weak D call: TRBD1 (5 bases). TRBJ1-6 is assigned to the ORF class and has an uncertain function. Germline CDR1 and CDR2: NNHNN and SYGAGS (reference sequence). The CDR3 consists of 14 residues. V lost 0 bases and J lost 10, with 11 bases in between. Incomplete CDR3 DNA: TGTGCCAGCGGTGATGCCTGGGGGGTCTCGCCC. It translates to CASGDAWGVSP. The full-length CDR3 reads as CASGDAWGVSPLYF.

This clone was detected ten times or more. The germline and genes are mouse ones. The read finishes 4 residues shy of the CDR3 end, and the germline J gene is used to complete it. This sample includes further DNA sequences coding for the same CDR3. The V gene is TRBV13-2, the J gene TRBJ1-2; D is uncertain. V gave up 0 bases and J gave up 2 bases, with 5 bases separating them. This CDR3 region has 13 residues. Germline CDR1 is NNHNN and CDR2 is SYGAGS (reference sequence). CDR3 bases read: TGTGCCAGCGGTGATGTGGGGAACTCC. Protein product: CASGDVGNS. The entire CDR3 protein reads CASGDVGNSDYTF.

In regard to this clone: The gene names given are mouse names. From the germline J gene comes the end of the CDR3, since the read stops 4 residues before it. This rearrangement joins TRBV13-3 to TRBJ2-1; 9 nucleotides agree with TRBD2. This CDR3 region has 15 residues. CDR1 is NNHDY and CDR2 is SYVADS in the germline V gene. Losses at the gene ends were 5 bases for V and 0 bases for J; bases not matched to a gene: 3. The CDR3 bases that were read are TGTGCCAGCAGCGCTGGGGGGGTTAACTATGCT. Its translation is CASSAGGVNYA. The CDR3 in full is CASSAGGVNYAEQFF.